This TCR beta chain was found in a study of cytomegalovirus exposure and HLA in healthy donors. V lost 6 bases to trimming and J lost 16 bases, with 16 bases between them. This CDR3 spans 11 amino acids. The germline gives CDR1 MNHNS, CDR2 SASEGT. The table came from immunoSEQ multiplex PCR; TCRdb's copy has only in-frame clones and leaves some out. In the table there are 150,000 to 200,000 clones, about 88% of which are singletons. Study-level findings and limits: With high specificity and sensitivity, the classifier reportedly diagnosed cytomegalovirus status.

A note on this clone: What it recognizes is unknown.

The V call is TRBV6-1, the J call TRBJ1-3; D is unclear. Sequenced: PBMCs. This receptor was taken from a young woman in good health and CMV-seronegative. The CDR3 here is CASSSMRRVYF. The CDR3 bases are TGTGCCAGCAGCTCGATGAGACGGGTCTATTTT.